This T cell receptor (beta chain) stems from a study of cytotoxic CD8 clonotypes in ibrutinib-treated CLL (dated by TCRdb to the early 2020s). Broadly, across the study: The cohort included roughly 15 treatment-naive and ten to twelve relapsed/refractory patients; around 18 were IGHV unmutated. Of the 86 people in the trial, about two dozen had longitudinal samples available. The response samples were drawn at a median of approximately 12 months into treatment, with a range of about 6 to 36 months. Cryopreserved peripheral blood mononuclear cells were collected at three points: before therapy, at response, and at either sustained remission or disease progression. Every sample from remission and from progressive disease was obtained while the patients were still on ibrutinib. On average, each sample had roughly 250,000 productive templates and more than 75,000 productive rearrangements. Responses were partial in roughly 24 patients and complete in 2; after median approximately 67 months follow-up, about 15 stayed in remission and some twelve progressed. The study at large found these results: Clonality increased at ibrutinib response, stayed stable in sustained remission, and fell back toward baseline at progression. Public clonotypes were rare and either shrank or stayed stable during treatment, and the rise in clonality at ibrutinib response reflected expansion of private clonotypes. At baseline, clonality was higher than in age-matched healthy donors and showed a strong correlation with circulating CD8+ T-cell counts. Sustained-remission and progressing patients did not have matched sampling times, and lymph node repertoires were not examined.

On a MiSeq, deep resolution sequencing aimed for a depth between 1 in 1 million and 1 in 200,000 T cells, with each clonotype covered approximately 10x on average. TCR beta libraries were generated with the immunoSEQ hsTCRB Kit. For the original study's pipeline: The data were analyzed with ImmunoSEQ Analyzer and ImmunoSEQ Data Assistant, and V, D and J gene assignments followed IMGT definitions. Clonality was computed as one minus normalized Shannon entropy of productive rearrangement frequencies, ranging from 0 to 1. Only overrepresented clonotypes making up at least 0.05% of the repertoire of each patient were included in the public clonotype analysis. Some twelve repertoires from age-matched healthy donors, obtained from immuneACCESS, served as clonality controls. Sourced from immuneACCESS, this table was stored by TCRdb with only in-frame sequences that have V and J called. A share of the clones is absent; for the studies checked, an unresolved V gene accounts for under half, and the remainder has no known explanation. The D gene and trimming were derived from the DNA, and the V and J assignments and clone size from that table. In all, the sample holds approximately 350,000 clones, and roughly two thirds of those were seen once. The top ten constitute roughly 6% of the sample.

Reading from cysteine to phenylalanine, the CDR3 counts 16 amino acids. Only the CDR3 part of the read is kept: 48 bases, read in frame from the first base. CDR1 and CDR2 were assigned from the germline V gene as MGHDK and SYGVNS. V trim: 4 bases; J trim: 4 bases; unmatched bases: 7. For TCR beta library preparation, 2 to 2.5 micrograms of genomic DNA were isolated from cryopreserved PBMCs. Longitudinal blood samples from CLL patients receiving ibrutinib monotherapy were subjected to high-throughput TCR beta sequencing. The patients took part in an open-label, single-center phase 2 trial of ibrutinib monotherapy. Note on this clone: Its antigen is not yet known. No clone much larger than this one lies a single base away; base qualities are absent.

The material sequenced was PBMCs, taken after 36 months of ibrutinib treatment. The V gene is TRBV25-1 and the J gene is TRBJ2-3; TRBD2 lines up with 11 middle nucleotides. The origin of this receptor is a human donor with chronic lymphocytic leukemia. The DNA reads as follows: TGTGCCAGCAGTGCCATAGCGGGGGGGCAGGCAGATACGCAGTATTTT. It codes for CASSAIAGGQADTQYF.